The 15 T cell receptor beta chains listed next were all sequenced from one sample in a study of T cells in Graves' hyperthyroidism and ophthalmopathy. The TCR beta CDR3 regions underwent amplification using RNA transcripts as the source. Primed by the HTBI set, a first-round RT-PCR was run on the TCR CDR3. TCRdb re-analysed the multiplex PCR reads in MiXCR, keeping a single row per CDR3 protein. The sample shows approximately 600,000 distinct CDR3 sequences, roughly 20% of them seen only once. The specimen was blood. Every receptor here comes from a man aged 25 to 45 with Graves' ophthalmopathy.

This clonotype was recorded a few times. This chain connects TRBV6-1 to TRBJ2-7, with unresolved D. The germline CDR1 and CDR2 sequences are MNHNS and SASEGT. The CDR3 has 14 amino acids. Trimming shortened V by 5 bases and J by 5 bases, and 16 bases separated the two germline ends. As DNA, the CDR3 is TGTGCCAGCAGTCAGGTGCCCCATGCCCACGAGCAGTACTTC. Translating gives CASSQVPHAHEQYF.

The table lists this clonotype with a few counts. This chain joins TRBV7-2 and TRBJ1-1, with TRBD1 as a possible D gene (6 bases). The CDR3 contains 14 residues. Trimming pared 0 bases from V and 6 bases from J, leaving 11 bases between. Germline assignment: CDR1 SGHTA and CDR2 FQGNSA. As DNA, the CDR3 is TGTGCCAGCAGCTTAGCGTCAGGGGATCCTGAAGCTTTCTTT. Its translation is CASSLASGDPEAFF.

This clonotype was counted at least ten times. For the CDR3, the DNA is TGTGCCAGCAGCCAAGGGATAGCGGGAGGCCCTGAGCAGTTCTTC. Amino acids: CASSQGIAGGPEQFF. The gene calls are TRBV3-1 and TRBJ2-1; 10 bases are a match to TRBD2. V dropped 1 base and J dropped 9; count of bases not matched to a gene: 6. This CDR3 region has 15 residues. The V gene's germline CDR1 is LGHDT and CDR2 YNNKEL (reference sequence).

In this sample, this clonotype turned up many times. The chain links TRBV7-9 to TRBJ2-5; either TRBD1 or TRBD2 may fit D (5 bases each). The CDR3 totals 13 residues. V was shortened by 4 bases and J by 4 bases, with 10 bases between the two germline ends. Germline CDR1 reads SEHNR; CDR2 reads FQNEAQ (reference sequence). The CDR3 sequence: CASSSPGRETQYF. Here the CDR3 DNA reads TGTGCCAGCAGCTCTCCAGGGAGAGAGACCCAGTACTTC.

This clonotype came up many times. In DNA, the CDR3 is TGTGCCAGCTCAGGGGGCAGGGACGATGGAGCTTTCTTT. The encoded protein is CASSGGRDDGAFF. The rearrangement joins TRBV18 to TRBJ1-1; maybe TRBD1 (6 bases). Germline lookup yields CDR1 KGHSH and CDR2 LQKENI. The length of the CDR3 is 13 residues. V was cut by 5 bases and J by 10 bases, with 17 bases left in between.

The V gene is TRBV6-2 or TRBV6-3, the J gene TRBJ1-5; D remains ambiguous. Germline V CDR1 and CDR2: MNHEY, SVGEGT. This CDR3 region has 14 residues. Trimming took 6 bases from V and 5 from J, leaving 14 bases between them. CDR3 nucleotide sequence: TGTGCCAGCAGCTCCGGGTTTCTGTATCAGCCCCAGCATTTT. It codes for CASSSGFLYQPQHF.

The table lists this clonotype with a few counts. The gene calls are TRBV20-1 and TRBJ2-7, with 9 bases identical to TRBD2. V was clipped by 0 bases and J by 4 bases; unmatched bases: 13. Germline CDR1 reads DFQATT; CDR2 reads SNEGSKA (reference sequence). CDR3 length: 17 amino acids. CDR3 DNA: TGCAGTGCTAGAGATCTCATTAGACTAGCGGAAAAGTACGAGCAGTACTTC. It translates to CSARDLIRLAEKYEQYF.

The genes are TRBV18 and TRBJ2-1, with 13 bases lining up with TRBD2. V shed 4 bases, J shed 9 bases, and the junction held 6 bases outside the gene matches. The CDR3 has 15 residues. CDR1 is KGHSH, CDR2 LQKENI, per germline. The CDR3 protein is CASSRGTSGNSEQFF. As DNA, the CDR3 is TGTGCCAGCTCACGGGGGACTAGCGGGAATAGTGAGCAGTTCTTC.

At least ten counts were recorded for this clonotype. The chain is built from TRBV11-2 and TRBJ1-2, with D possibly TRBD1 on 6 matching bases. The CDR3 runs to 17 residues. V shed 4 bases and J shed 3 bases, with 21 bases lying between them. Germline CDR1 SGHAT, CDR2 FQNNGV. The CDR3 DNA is TGTGCCAGCAGCTCCGTCCCCCGGCGGGGGCAGTACTATGGCTACACCTTC. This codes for CASSSVPRRGQYYGYTF.

CDR3 residues: CASTVGTGPYEQYF. DNA of the CDR3: TGTGCCAGCACCGTAGGGACAGGACCATACGAGCAGTACTTC. The J gene is TRBJ2-7, the V gene TRBV12-3 or TRBV12-4; 8 bases match TRBD1. V was pared by 7 bases and J by 4 bases, with 9 bases of the junction left unmatched. The CDR3 has 14 amino acids.

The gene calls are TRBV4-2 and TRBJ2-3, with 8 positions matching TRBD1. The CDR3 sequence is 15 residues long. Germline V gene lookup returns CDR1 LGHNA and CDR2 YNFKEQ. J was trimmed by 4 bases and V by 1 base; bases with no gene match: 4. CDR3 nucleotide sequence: TGTGCCAGCAGCCAAGCAGGGACAGGCGCAGATACGCAGTATTTT. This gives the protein CASSQAGTGADTQYF.

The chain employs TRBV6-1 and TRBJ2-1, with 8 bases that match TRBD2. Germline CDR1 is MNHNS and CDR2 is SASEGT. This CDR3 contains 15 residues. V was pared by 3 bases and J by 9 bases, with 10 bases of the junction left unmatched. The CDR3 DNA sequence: TGTGCCAGCAGTGAGCCCGGGACTAGTGTCGCTGAGCAGTTCTTC. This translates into CASSEPGTSVAEQFF.

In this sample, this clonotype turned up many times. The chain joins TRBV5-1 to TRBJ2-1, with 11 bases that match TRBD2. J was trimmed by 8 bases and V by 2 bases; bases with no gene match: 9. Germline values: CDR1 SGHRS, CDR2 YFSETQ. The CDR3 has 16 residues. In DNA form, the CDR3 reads TGCGCCAGCAGCTTCCCTACTAGCGGGGGAGCGGATGAGCAGTTCTTC. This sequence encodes CASSFPTSGGADEQFF.

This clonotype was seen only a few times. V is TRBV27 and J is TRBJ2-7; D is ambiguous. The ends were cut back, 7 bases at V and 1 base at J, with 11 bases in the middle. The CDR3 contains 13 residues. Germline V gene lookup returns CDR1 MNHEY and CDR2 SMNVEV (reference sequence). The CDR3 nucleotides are TGTGCCAGCACCCGACTGGGATCCTACGAGCAGTACTTC. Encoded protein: CASTRLGSYEQYF.

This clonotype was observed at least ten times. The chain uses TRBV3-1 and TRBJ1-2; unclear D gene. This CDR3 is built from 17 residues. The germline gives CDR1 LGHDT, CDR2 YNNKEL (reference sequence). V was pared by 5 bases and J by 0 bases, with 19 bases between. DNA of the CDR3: TGTGCCAGCAGCTACTTAACGGGAGGGCGCTCTAACTATGGCTACACCTTC. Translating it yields CASSYLTGGRSNYGYTF. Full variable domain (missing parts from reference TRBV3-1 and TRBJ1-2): DTAVSQTPKYLVTQMGNDKSIKCEQNLGHDTMYWYKQDSKKFLKIMFSYNNKELIINETVPNRFSPKSPDKAHLNLHINSLELGDSAVYFCASSYLTGGRSNYGYTFGSGTRLTVV.